This is a list of T cell receptor beta chains from one sample in a study of blood T cell repertoires in COVID-19. Sequenced by immunoSEQ multiplex PCR; TCRdb stores in-frame clones only, minus some. This repertoire shows 15,000 to 17,000 clones, 82% found once; its top ten account for about 20%. Source material: peripheral blood. Receptor source: an elderly man with active or convalescent COVID-19. CDR3s include the opening cysteine and the closing phenylalanine or tryptophan. The D gene is left open where the match is weak. The listing skips clone size in some rows; elsewhere it reads once, few, many or a size class.

D	J	V	size	DNA	CDR3
.	TRBJ1-1	TRBV4-1	.	TGCGCCAGCAGCCGTGAGTGGGGATTGGAGGGCATGAACACTGAAGCTTTCTTT	CASSREWGLEGMNTEAFF
TRBD1	TRBJ1-6	TRBV28	.	TGTGCCAGCATCCCGGGACAGGGGAATTCACCCCTCCACTTT	CASIPGQGNSPLHF
TRBD1	TRBJ1-2	TRBV7-9	.	TGTGCCAGCAGCTTAGAAAGGGGGCAGGACTATGGCTACACCTTC	CASSLERGQDYGYTF
TRBD1	TRBJ1-2	TRBV27	.	TGTGCCACCTGGGGTCGTCCCGGGACAGGGATCTATGGCTACACCTTC	CATWGRPGTGIYGYTF
TRBD1	TRBJ1-1	TRBV13	.	TGTGCCAGCAGCTTAAGTGTAGGGACAGGGGGCTTGAACACTGAAGCTTTCTTT	CASSLSVGTGGLNTEAFF
TRBD2	TRBJ2-3	TRBV7-2	.	TGTGCCAGCAGCTTAGCCTCTAGCGGGGGGGGCTATACGCAGTATTTT	CASSLASSGGGYTQYF
.	TRBJ2-1	TRBV27	.	TGTGCCAGCAGTCCGCGGGACGGAATAACCGAGCAGTTCTTC	CASSPRDGITEQFF
.	TRBJ1-2	TRBV9	.	TGTGCCAGCAATCCCGAGACGGGTAACTATGGCTACACCTTC	CASNPETGNYGYTF
.	TRBJ2-7	TRBV6-5	.	TGTGCCAGCAGGATCCAGGGGCTGGAAGAGTACTTC	CASRIQGLEEYF
.	TRBJ2-1	TRBV5-6	.	TGTGCCAGCAGCTTCACAGAAGCTAACAATGAGCAGTTCTTC	CASSFTEANNEQFF
TRBD2	TRBJ2-5	TRBV2	.	TGTGCCAGCAGCAATGGGCGGGGGGGACTCCAAGAGACCCAGTACTTC	CASSNGRGGLQETQYF
.	TRBJ1-5	TRBV5-1	.	TGCGCCAGCAGTCAAGACGGAGCCTCCAATCAGCCCCAGCATTTT	CASSQDGASNQPQHF
TRBD1	TRBJ1-5	TRBV30	.	TGTGCCTGCTCGGGACAGAACTATCAGCCCCAGCATTTT	CACSGQNYQPQHF
.	TRBJ2-2	TRBV28	.	TGTGCCAGCAGAGGGGGGGGCACAAACACCGGGGAGCTGTTTTTT	CASRGGGTNTGELFF
.	TRBJ1-2	TRBV5-8	once	TGTGCCAGCAGCTTACCCTCCAGGGTTGCCTATGGCTACACCTTC	CASSLPSRVAYGYTF
TRBD2	TRBJ2-1	TRBV6-5	.	TGTGCCAGCAAAAGGGCGGGAGTAGAGTCGAATGAGCAGTTCTTC	CASKRAGVESNEQFF
.	TRBJ2-5	TRBV5-4	.	TGTGCCAGCAGCTTGGGGCAGAAAGAGACCCAGTACTTC	CASSLGQKETQYF
.	TRBJ2-5	TRBV6-2/TRBV6-3	.	TGTGCCAGCAGTCTCATGACAGTACAAGAGACCCAGTACTTC	CASSLMTVQETQYF
.	TRBJ2-2	TRBV19	.	TGTGCCAGTAGTCCTAGCTACACCGGGGAGCTGTTTTTT	CASSPSYTGELFF
.	TRBJ2-5	TRBV5-1	.	TGCGCCAGCAGCTTGGGGGAGTGGTACGAGACCCAGTACTTC	CASSLGEWYETQYF
TRBD1	TRBJ2-2	TRBV18	.	TGTGCCAGCTCACCAAGACAGGGATGGAGCACCGGGGAGCTGTTTTTT	CASSPRQGWSTGELFF
TRBD2	TRBJ2-1	TRBV5-6	few	TGTGCCAGCAGGCAGACTAGCGGGGGTCGCTCCTACAATGAGCAGTTCTTC	CASRQTSGGRSYNEQFF
TRBD1	TRBJ1-6	TRBV11-2	.	TGTGCCAGCAGCTTAGGTGGGACAGCTATTACACCCCTCCACTTT	CASSLGGTAITPLHF
TRBD2	TRBJ2-1	TRBV28	.	TGTGCCAGCAGAACTGCTAGCGGGGTCTACAATGAGCAGTTCTTC	CASRTASGVYNEQFF
.	TRBJ2-5	TRBV5-8	few	TGTGCCAGCGGTTTACGGGGCAGGGGCCAAGAGACCCAGTACTTC	CASGLRGRGQETQYF
TRBD1	TRBJ2-1	TRBV7-3	.	TGTGCCAGCAGCAGAGGCGGGACAGGGTCCTACAATGAGCAGTTCTTC	CASSRGGTGSYNEQFF
TRBD2	TRBJ2-5	TRBV11-3	.	TGTGCCAGCAGCTTGGGGGGGCAAGAGACCCAGTACTTC	CASSLGGQETQYF
TRBD2	TRBJ2-1	TRBV12-5	.	TGTGCTAGTGGTTTGGTCCCGTTTGTCCGGACTAGCGGGGGGGACAATGAGCAGTTCTTC	CASGLVPFVRTSGGDNEQFF
TRBD1	TRBJ1-2	TRBV3-1/TRBV3-2	.	TGTGCCAGCAGCCATACCGGGACAGATTACAAAGATGGCTACACCTTC	CASSHTGTDYKDGYTF
TRBD1	TRBJ2-5	TRBV15	.	TGTGCCACCAGCCCCGGGACAGGGCGCAAATATGGGACCCAGTACTTC	CATSPGTGRKYGTQYF
.	TRBJ2-5	TRBV7-3	.	TGTGCCAGCAGCTTAAATGCACAGCAAGAGACCCAGTACTTC	CASSLNAQQETQYF
TRBD2	TRBJ2-3	TRBV5-4	.	TGTGCCAGCAGCTTGGGGGGGGGACTATTTCAACTCACAGATACGCAGTATTTT	CASSLGGGLFQLTDTQYF
.	TRBJ2-7	TRBV4-1	.	TGCGCCAGCAGCCACCCTCCGGGACTCCGAACCTACGAGCAGTACTTC	CASSHPPGLRTYEQYF
.	TRBJ2-5	TRBV5-6	once	TGTGCCAGCAGCTTGGGACAGGGAGGCGGAGAGACCCAGTACTTC	CASSLGQGGGETQYF
TRBD1	TRBJ2-1	TRBV5-1	.	TGCGCCAGCAGCTTGTGGGACAGGGGGATCAATGAGCAGTTCTTC	CASSLWDRGINEQFF
.	TRBJ2-5	TRBV11-2	.	TGTGCCAGCAGCACCTTAGCGGCGTGGGGCGAGACCCAGTACTTC	CASSTLAAWGETQYF
TRBD2	TRBJ2-3	TRBV5-1	.	TGCGCCAGCAGCTTGAGTTTTAGCGGGGTAGCAGATACGCAGTATTTT	CASSLSFSGVADTQYF
.	TRBJ1-2	TRBV3-1/TRBV3-2	.	TGTGCCAGCAGCCAAGTAGGGGGTGCGGGCTACACCTTC	CASSQVGGAGYTF
TRBD1	TRBJ2-5	TRBV9	.	TGTGCCAGCAGCGGTGGTCACAGGGGGCGCAAATTGGAGACCCAGTACTTC	CASSGGHRGRKLETQYF
.	TRBJ2-1	TRBV18	.	TGTGCCAGCTCACCACCGGACAGCTCCTACAATGAGCAGTTCTTC	CASSPPDSSYNEQFF
.	TRBJ1-6	TRBV30	.	TGTGCCTGGAGTGTCCAGGGCCGGTCACCCCTCCACTTT	CAWSVQGRSPLHF
TRBD1	TRBJ1-4	TRBV5-1	.	TGCGCCAGCAGCTTGAATCCCCCGGGACAGGGTTTTGAAAAACTGTTTTTT	CASSLNPPGQGFEKLFF
TRBD1	TRBJ1-5	TRBV2	few	TGTGCCAGCAGTGGTGGGACAGACGGTCAGCCCCAGCATTTT	CASSGGTDGQPQHF
.	TRBJ2-3	TRBV24-1	.	TGTGCCACCAGTGGGACAGACACAGATACGCAGTATTTT	CATSGTDTDTQYF
.	TRBJ2-7	TRBV2	once	TGTGCCAGCAGCCGGCAGGGGCCTTACGAGCAGTACTTC	CASSRQGPYEQYF
.	TRBJ1-6	TRBV30	few	TGTGCCTGGAGTCCACGGGTACTCGCGCATTCACCCCTCCACTTT	CAWSPRVLAHSPLHF
TRBD1	TRBJ2-7	TRBV2	.	TGTGCCAGCGAGGGGGCAGGGACCTACGAGCAGTACTTC	CASEGAGTYEQYF
TRBD1	TRBJ1-1	TRBV5-6	once	TGTGCCAGCAGCTCTTCCTCGACAGGGGGTACTGAAGCTTTCTTT	CASSSSSTGGTEAFF
.	TRBJ2-5	TRBV7-2	.	TGTGCCAGCAGCTTACTATGGGGGGTCCAAGAGACCCAGTACTTC	CASSLLWGVQETQYF
TRBD2	TRBJ2-5	TRBV5-8	.	TGTGCCAGCAGCTTGGGACTAGCGGGCTCTTCGGGGTCAGAGACCCAGTACTTC	CASSLGLAGSSGSETQYF
TRBD1	TRBJ1-3	TRBV18	.	TGTGCCAGCTCACCGAATACAGGGGATAGAAACACCATATATTTT	CASSPNTGDRNTIYF
.	TRBJ1-3	TRBV5-5	.	TGTGCCAGCAGCTTGGCCGGCAGGCCAAGCTCTGGAAACACCATATATTTT	CASSLAGRPSSGNTIYF
.	TRBJ2-2	TRBV27	.	TGTGCCAGCAGTTTATCCGGGGCCGGGGAGCTGTTTTTT	CASSLSGAGELFF